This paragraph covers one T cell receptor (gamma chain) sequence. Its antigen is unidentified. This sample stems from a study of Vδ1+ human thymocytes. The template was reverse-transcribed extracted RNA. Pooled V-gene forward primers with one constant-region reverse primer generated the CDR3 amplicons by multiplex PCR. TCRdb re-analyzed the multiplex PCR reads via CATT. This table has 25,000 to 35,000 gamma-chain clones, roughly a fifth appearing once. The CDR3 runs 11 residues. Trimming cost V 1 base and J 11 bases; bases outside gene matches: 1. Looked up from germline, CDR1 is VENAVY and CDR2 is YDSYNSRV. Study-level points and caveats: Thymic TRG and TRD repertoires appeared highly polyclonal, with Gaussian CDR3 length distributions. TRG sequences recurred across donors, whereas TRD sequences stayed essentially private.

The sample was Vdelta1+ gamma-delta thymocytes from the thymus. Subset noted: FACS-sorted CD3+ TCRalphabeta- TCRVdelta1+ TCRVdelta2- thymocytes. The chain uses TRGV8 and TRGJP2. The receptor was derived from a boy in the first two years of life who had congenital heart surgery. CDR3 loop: CATWDSWIKTF. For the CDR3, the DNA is TGTGCCACCTGGGATAGCTGGATCAAGACGTTT.